The 20 T cell receptor beta chains below were found in one sample sequenced in a study of cytomegalovirus exposure and HLA in healthy donors. Use of 60 Vbeta and 13 Jbeta primers characterized the PCR. The method was immunoSEQ multiplex PCR; TCRdb's version includes in-frame clones alone and lacks a portion of them. The sample lists 190,000 or so clones; under 85% were seen once. The sequenced material came from PBMCs. The receptor set was obtained from a man aged 45-65 years in good health and CMV-seronegative.

The V and J genes are TRBV29-1 and TRBJ2-7, with 13 bases fitting TRBD2. CDR1 is SQVTM and CDR2 is ANQGSEA in the germline V gene. V shed 7 bases, J shed 0 bases, and the junction held 9 bases outside the gene matches. This CDR3 spans 16 amino acids. In DNA, the CDR3 is TGCAGCGACGGACTAGCGGGAGAGAGGAGCTCCTACGAGCAGTACTTC. Protein product: CSDGLAGERSSYEQYF.

The chain uses TRBV11-2 and TRBJ1-1, with unresolved D. Trimming removed 1 base at V and 0 bases at J, with 6 bases between. CDR1 and CDR2 from the germline V gene are SGHAT and FQNNGV. The CDR3 contains 14 residues. The CDR3 region is CASSLGSVNTEAFF. The CDR3 DNA is TGTGCCAGCAGCTTAGGCTCGGTGAACACTGAAGCTTTCTTT.

The chain has TRBV28 and TRBJ2-3; D ambiguous. The V gene's germline CDR1 is MDHEN and CDR2 SYDVKM. The CDR3 is 12 residues long. V was trimmed by 5 bases and J by 7 bases, leaving 10 bases between them. DNA of the CDR3: TGTGCCAGCAGTGTCCCGGTGAATACGCAGTATTTT. Amino acid sequence: CASSVPVNTQYF.

This clone came up a few times. The V and J genes are TRBV27 and TRBJ2-1, with D possibly TRBD2 on 5 matching bases. This CDR3 contains 18 residues. CDR1 MNHEY and CDR2 SMNVEV come from the germline V gene (reference sequence). Trimming stripped 3 bases from V and 2 bases from J, with 20 bases between. The CDR3 DNA sequence: TGTGCCAGCAGTTTCCATACTAGGCGAATAGTTCCCTACAATGAGCAGTTCTTC. It translates to CASSFHTRRIVPYNEQFF.

The chain joins TRBV7-2 to TRBJ2-3; D is perhaps TRBD1 (5 bases). From germline, CDR1 is SGHTA and CDR2 FQGNSA. The V end was cut by 1 base, the J end by 2 bases, with 13 bases between. The CDR3 consists of 16 residues. CDR3 nucleotides: TGTGCCAGCAGCTTAGATCGGAGCAGGGCCACAGATACGCAGTATTTT. Residues: CASSLDRSRATDTQYF.

This clone occurred once. This sequence joins TRBV27 and TRBJ2-7; 9 bases match TRBD2. V gave up 4 bases and J gave up 3 bases; unmatched junction bases: 10. Looked up from germline, CDR1 is MNHEY and CDR2 is SMNVEV (reference sequence). The CDR3 has 16 amino acids. CDR3 nucleotides: TGTGCCAGCAGTTGGGTAGCGGGGGATGCGATCTACGAGCAGTACTTC. Residues: CASSWVAGDAIYEQYF.

This clone was picked up a small number of times. This rearrangement joins TRBV11-2 to TRBJ2-7, with D possibly TRBD1 on 6 matching bases. Trimming pared 5 bases from V and 4 bases from J, leaving 9 bases between. Per germline, CDR1 SGHAT and CDR2 FQNNGV. The CDR3 covers 12 residues. This chain's CDR3 is CASSLQGYEQYF. CDR3 DNA: TGTGCCAGCAGCCTACAGGGTTACGAGCAGTACTTC.

Remarks on this clone: This sample includes further DNA sequences coding for the same CDR3. The chain has TRBV7-3 and TRBJ2-1; TRBD2 matches at 9 bases. CDR1 SGHTA and CDR2 FQGTGA come from the germline V gene. V shed 4 bases and J 8 bases; nucleotides not matched to a gene: 6. This CDR3 is built from 14 residues. The CDR3 nucleotides are TGTGCCAGCAGCTCAGCGGGAGGTCTGGATGAGCAGTTCTTC. Encoded protein: CASSSAGGLDEQFF.

Only a few counts were recorded for this clone. The rearrangement uses TRBV28 and TRBJ1-1; no firm D call. The V and J ends lost 6 bases and 0 bases respectively, with 8 bases between them. Germline loops: CDR1 MDHEN, CDR2 SYDVKM. The CDR3 totals 13 residues. The CDR3 bases are TGTGCCAGCAGGTCTCCTCTGAACACTGAAGCTTTCTTT. Residues: CASRSPLNTEAFF.

V is TRBV5-5 and J is TRBJ2-2; 8 bases fit TRBD1. The CDR3 spans 16 residues. Germline assignment: CDR1 SGHKS and CDR2 YYEKEE (reference sequence). Unmatched junction bases numbered 3, after V lost 2 bases and J lost 0 bases. The CDR3 coding sequence is TGTGCCAGCAGCTTTGCAGGGGGCTCGAACACCGGGGAGCTGTTTTTT. It codes for CASSFAGGSNTGELFF.

This rearrangement joins TRBV19 to TRBJ2-1; maybe TRBD2 (6 bases). Per the germline V gene, CDR1 is LNHDA and CDR2 is SQIVND (reference sequence). The CDR3 consists of 15 residues. V lost 1 base and J lost 3, with 10 bases in between. CDR3 sequence reads: CASSIGGRNYNEQFF. CDR3 nucleotide sequence: TGTGCCAGTAGTATAGGAGGGAGGAACTACAATGAGCAGTTCTTC.

The CDR3 DNA reads as TGTGCCAGTAGTCAGAGGGGGACCGGGACTACACAGACCCAGTACTTC. As protein: CASSQRGTGTTQTQYF. The rearrangement uses TRBV19 and TRBJ2-5; tentatively, D is TRBD2 (7 bases). This CDR3 is 16 amino acids long. In germline, CDR1 is LNHDA, CDR2 SQIVND (reference sequence). V lost 5 bases to trimming and J lost 6 bases, with 22 bases between them.

The J gene is TRBJ2-5, the V gene TRBV7-9; D possibly corresponds to TRBD2 (6 bases). Trimming took 2 bases from V and 3 from J, leaving 13 bases between them. CDR3 length: 15 residues. Germline V lookup: CDR1 SEHNR, CDR2 FQNEAQ (reference sequence). The CDR3 here is CASSLSATRKETQYF. DNA for the CDR3: TGTGCCAGCAGCTTATCTGCGACTAGGAAAGAGACCCAGTACTTC.

V is TRBV15 and J is TRBJ2-7; 9 bases agree with TRBD2. Germline lookup yields CDR1 LNHNV and CDR2 YYDKDF (reference sequence). The ends lost 10 bases at V and 7 bases at J; junction bases unmatched: 8. The CDR3 totals 12 residues. The CDR3 DNA reads TGTGCCATTTCAGCGGGAGGTAGGGAGCAGTACTTC. Its translation is CAISAGGREQYF. Supplemented by reference TRBV15 and TRBJ2-7, the full variable domain reads DAMVIQNPRYQVTQFGKPVTLSCSQTLNHNVMYWYQQKSSQAPKLLFHYYDKDFNNEADTPDNFQSRRPNTSFCFLDIRSPGLGDTAMYLCAISAGGREQYFGPGTRLTVT.

The V call is TRBV12-5, the J call TRBJ1-5; 10 bases agree with TRBD1. Germline CDR1 is LGHNT and CDR2 is FRNRAP. This CDR3 contains 17 residues. V lost 1 base, J lost 4 bases, and 7 bases stayed unmatched. Here the CDR3 reads CASGLDRQGAPNQPQHF. Here the CDR3 DNA reads TGTGCTAGTGGTTTGGACCGACAGGGGGCTCCGAATCAGCCCCAGCATTTT.

This clone showed up just once. This chain links TRBV5-1 with TRBJ1-3, with D possibly TRBD1 on 6 matching bases. The V gene lost 4 bases and the J gene lost 0 bases, with 14 bases spanning the gap. Germline CDR1 and CDR2: SGHRS and YFSETQ. This CDR3 spans 16 amino acids. CDR3 nucleotides: TGCGCCAGCAGCCAGCGTCGAGGGGGCTCTGGAAACACCATATATTTT. This sequence encodes CASSQRRGGSGNTIYF.

The V gene is TRBV6-5, the J gene TRBJ1-6; D is uncertain. Trimming took 6 bases from V and 4 from J, leaving 4 bases between them. The CDR3 runs to 12 residues. The germline V gene has CDR1 MNHEY and CDR2 SVGAGI. The CDR3 loop is CASSRYNSPLHF. The CDR3 DNA reads as TGTGCCAGCAGCCGGTATAATTCACCCCTCCACTTT.

The chain is built from TRBV7-9 and TRBJ2-2; 7 positions match TRBD2. V trimming: 2 bases; J trimming: 4 bases; junction bases outside the gene matches: 10. CDR3 size: 17 residues. The germline V gene encodes CDR1 SEHNR and CDR2 FQNEAQ (reference sequence). CDR3 sequence (DNA): TGTGCCAGCAGCTTATATGGATCGGGAGGAGGCACCGGGGAGCTGTTTTTT. Its translation is CASSLYGSGGGTGELFF.

A few counts support this clone. The chain has TRBV2 and TRBJ2-7; 9 positions agree with TRBD2. With 8 bases clipped from V and 2 bases from J, the junction kept 10 bases outside the gene matches. Germline V lookup: CDR1 SNHLY, CDR2 FYNNEI. The CDR3 is 15 residues long. CDR3: CASRGSGGPTYEQYF. The CDR3 DNA reads as TGTGCCAGCCGGGGTAGCGGGGGACCAACCTACGAGCAGTACTTC. Together with reference TRBV2 and TRBJ2-7, the CDR3 gives the full variable domain: EPEVTQTPSHQVTQMGQEVILRCVPISNHLYFYWYRQILGQKVEFLVSFYNNEISEKSEIFDDQFSVERPDGSNFTLKIRSTKLEDSAMYFCASRGSGGPTYEQYFGPGTRLTVT.

The V gene is TRBV4-2, the J gene TRBJ1-4; D remains unclear. The CDR3 sequence is 16 residues long. Trimming took 0 bases from V and 13 from J, leaving 21 bases between them. Germline CDR1 LGHNA, CDR2 YNFKEQ. For the CDR3, the DNA is TGTGCCAGCAGCCAAGAGGGAGGGATCGGTCCCCTTCGACTGTTTTTT. Translated: CASSQEGGIGPLRLFF.